Listed below are T cell receptor beta chains from one sample, sequenced in a study of beta chain features in type 1 diabetes. Method: immunoSEQ multiplex PCR; TCRdb's copy keeps in-frame clones and lacks some. The sample has roughly 240,000 clones, 24% seen once. The sequenced sample consisted of naive CD4+ T cells from blood. Receptors originate from a woman under 40 with type 1 diabetes. Both conserved end residues are part of each CDR3. The order of the fields is V gene, J gene, CDR3 protein.

>TRBV7-9|TRBJ2-4
CASSSPGLAKNIQYF
>TRBV7-9|TRBJ2-3
CASSLRTSGSTDTQYF
>TRBV5-4|TRBJ2-2
CASSLAGGLSGTGELFF
>TRBV7-2|TRBJ1-1
CASSLDRRGTEAFF
>TRBV9|TRBJ1-1
CASSVELRLSGTEAFF
>TRBV30|TRBJ1-1
CARQGRENTEAFF
>TRBV4-1|TRBJ2-5
CASRRQLYQETQYF
>TRBV29-1|TRBJ2-1
CSIKAGGAFNEQFF
>TRBV30|TRBJ2-5
CAWRSSGRIETQYF
>TRBV7-9|TRBJ2-5
CASSRDIQETQYF
>TRBV9|TRBJ1-4
CASSVGRQAGEKLFF
>TRBV29-1|TRBJ2-7
CSVGTFRRAYEQYF
>TRBV28|TRBJ2-1
CASPGLAREQFF
>TRBV30|TRBJ1-5
CAWGPGQGIVNQPQHF
>TRBV4-1|TRBJ2-7
CASSRQSQDSPYEQYF
>TRBV14|TRBJ2-1
CASSQEAGEWYNEQFF
>TRBV29-1|TRBJ1-2
CSVTPTGGYGYTF
>TRBV28|TRBJ2-1
CASSLTREQFF
>TRBV10-3|TRBJ2-7
CAISLGLAGSDEQYF
>TRBV28|TRBJ2-1
CASSSSREQFF
>TRBV19|TRBJ2-4
CASSRDSGTAKNIQYF
>TRBV7-9|TRBJ1-1
CASSEQGMGTEAFF
>TRBV28|TRBJ1-1
CASSSFHRQAHEAFF
>TRBV9|TRBJ2-5
CASSVEVGPGETQYF
>TRBV6-5|TRBJ2-7
CASRAGYEQYF
>TRBV19|TRBJ1-4
CASSIARASEKLFF
>TRBV7-9|TRBJ1-2
CASGAEYNYGYTF
>TRBV7-9|TRBJ2-3
CASSRTSDGTDTQYF
>TRBV19|TRBJ2-1
CASSPLASSYNEQFF
>TRBV18|TRBJ1-2
CASSPPQGSNYGYTF
>TRBV7-9|TRBJ1-2
CASSLNVGTAYGYTF
>TRBV30|TRBJ1-1
CAWKERANTEAFF
>TRBV28|TRBJ2-5
CASGRLAGEGETQYF
>TRBV7-2|TRBJ2-7
CASSLVGGPYEQYF
>TRBV29-1|TRBJ2-5
CSVPGAGPQETQYF
>TRBV6-6|TRBJ1-2
CASIRQGEDYGYTF
>TRBV25-1|TRBJ1-2
CASSDDSYGYTF
>TRBV29-1|TRBJ2-2
CSVVLGGLANTGELFF
>TRBV4-1|TRBJ2-7
CASSQPTSGWSSYEQYF
>TRBV2|TRBJ1-2
CASSDSENSSSGYTF
>TRBV19|TRBJ2-1
CASSSPGGTTFF
>TRBV30|TRBJ2-3
CAWGGSGTQYF
>TRBV7-9|TRBJ1-1
CASSLTGGRPEAFF
>TRBV7-7|TRBJ2-1
CASSLVVGTNFNEQFF
>TRBV5-1|TRBJ2-3
CASSLAQGKGGDTQYF
>TRBV5-1|TRBJ2-3
CATHPGRAPSTDTQYF
>TRBV28|TRBJ1-4
CASSLQPGQPNEKLFF
>TRBV4-2|TRBJ2-5
CASSQEGRGGETQYF
>TRBV5-1|TRBJ1-5
CASSLRGNQPQHF
>TRBV5-4|TRBJ1-1
CASSSTGQQNTEAFF
>TRBV28|TRBJ2-1
CASSLVSPAPRAGDSYNEQFF